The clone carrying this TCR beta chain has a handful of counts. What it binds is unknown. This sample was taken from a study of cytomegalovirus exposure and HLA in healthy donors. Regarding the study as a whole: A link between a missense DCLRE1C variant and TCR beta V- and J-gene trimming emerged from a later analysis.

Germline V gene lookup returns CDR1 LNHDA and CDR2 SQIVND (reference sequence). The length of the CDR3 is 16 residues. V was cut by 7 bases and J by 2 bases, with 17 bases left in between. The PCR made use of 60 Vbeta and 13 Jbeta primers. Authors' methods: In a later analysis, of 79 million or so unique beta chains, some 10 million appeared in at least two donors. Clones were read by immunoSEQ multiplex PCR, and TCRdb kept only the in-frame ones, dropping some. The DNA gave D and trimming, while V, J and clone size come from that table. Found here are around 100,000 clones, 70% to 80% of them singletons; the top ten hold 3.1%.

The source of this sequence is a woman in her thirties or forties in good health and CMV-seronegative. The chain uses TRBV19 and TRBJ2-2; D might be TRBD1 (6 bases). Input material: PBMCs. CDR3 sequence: CASTMPGQRNTGELFF. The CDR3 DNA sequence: TGTGCCAGTACGATGCCAGGACAGAGAAACACCGGGGAGCTGTTTTTT.